This TCR beta chain was profiled in a study of sequential checkpoint blockade in melanoma. At least ten counts were recorded for this clone. Losses at the gene ends were 4 bases for V and 3 bases for J; bases not matched to a gene: 3. CDR3 size: 15 residues. Looked up from germline, CDR1 is SGHNT and CDR2 is YENEEA. The table came from immunoSEQ multiplex PCR; TCRdb's copy has only in-frame clones and leaves some out. The sample records several thousand clones, about 28% being singletons. Treatment here: randomized to nivolumab then ipilimumab (arm A) or the reverse (arm B). J is TRBJ2-1 and V is TRBV11-3; 10 bases are shared with TRBD2. The receptor's source is a human donor with melanoma. The sequenced sample was tumor tissue (inferred from file names), obtained from a patient given nivolumab and ipilimumab in sequence. CDR3 coding DNA: TGTGCCAGCAGCTCTGGACTAGCGGACTACAATGAGCAGTTCTTC. Translation gives CASSSGLADYNEQFF.